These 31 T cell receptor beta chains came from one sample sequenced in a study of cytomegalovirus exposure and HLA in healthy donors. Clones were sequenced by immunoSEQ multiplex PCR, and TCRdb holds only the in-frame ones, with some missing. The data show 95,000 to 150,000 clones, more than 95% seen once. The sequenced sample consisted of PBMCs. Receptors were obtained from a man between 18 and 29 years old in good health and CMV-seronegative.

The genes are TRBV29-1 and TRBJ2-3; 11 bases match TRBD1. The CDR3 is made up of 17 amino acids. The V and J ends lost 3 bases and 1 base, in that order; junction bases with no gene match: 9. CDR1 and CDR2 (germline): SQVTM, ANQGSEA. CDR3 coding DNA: TGCAGCGTTGAGGGACAGGGGGTAGGCATTGGCACAGATACGCAGTATTTT. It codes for CSVEGQGVGIGTDTQYF.

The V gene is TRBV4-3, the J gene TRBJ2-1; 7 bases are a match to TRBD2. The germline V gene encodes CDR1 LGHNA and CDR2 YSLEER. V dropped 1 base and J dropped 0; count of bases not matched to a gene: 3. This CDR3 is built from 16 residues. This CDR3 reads CASSQGLADSYNEQFF. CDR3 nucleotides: TGCGCCAGCAGCCAAGGCCTAGCGGACTCCTACAATGAGCAGTTCTTC.

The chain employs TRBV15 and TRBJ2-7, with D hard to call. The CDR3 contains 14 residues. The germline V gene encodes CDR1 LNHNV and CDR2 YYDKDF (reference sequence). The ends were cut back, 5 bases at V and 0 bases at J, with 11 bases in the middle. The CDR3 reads CATSPPHSSYEQYF. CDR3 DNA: TGTGCCACCAGCCCCCCCCACAGCTCCTACGAGCAGTACTTC.

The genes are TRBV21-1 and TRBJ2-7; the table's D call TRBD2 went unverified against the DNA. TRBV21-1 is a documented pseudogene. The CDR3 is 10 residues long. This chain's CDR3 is CASSPEEQYF. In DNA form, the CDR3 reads TGTGCCAGCAGTCCTGAGGAGCAGTACTTC.

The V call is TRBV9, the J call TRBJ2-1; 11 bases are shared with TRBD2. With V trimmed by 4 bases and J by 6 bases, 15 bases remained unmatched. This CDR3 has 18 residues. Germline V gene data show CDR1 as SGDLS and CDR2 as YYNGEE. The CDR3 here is CASSHTSTSGIDLNEQFF. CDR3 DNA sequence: TGTGCCAGCAGCCACACTTCGACTAGCGGGATTGACCTCAATGAGCAGTTCTTC.

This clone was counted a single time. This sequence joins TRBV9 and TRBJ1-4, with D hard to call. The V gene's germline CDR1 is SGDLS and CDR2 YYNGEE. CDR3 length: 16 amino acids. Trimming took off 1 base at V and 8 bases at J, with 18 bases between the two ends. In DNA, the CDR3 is TGTGCCAGCAGCGTATCAGGAGGGCTCACGGAAGAAAAACTGTTTTTT. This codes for CASSVSGGLTEEKLFF.

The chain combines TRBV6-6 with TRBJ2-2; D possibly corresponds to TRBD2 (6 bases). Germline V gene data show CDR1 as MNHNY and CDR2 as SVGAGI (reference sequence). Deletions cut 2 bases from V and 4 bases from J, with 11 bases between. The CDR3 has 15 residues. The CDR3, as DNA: TGTGCCAGCAGTTACGGGGGGTACGGCACCGGGGAGCTGTTTTTT. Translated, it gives CASSYGGYGTGELFF.

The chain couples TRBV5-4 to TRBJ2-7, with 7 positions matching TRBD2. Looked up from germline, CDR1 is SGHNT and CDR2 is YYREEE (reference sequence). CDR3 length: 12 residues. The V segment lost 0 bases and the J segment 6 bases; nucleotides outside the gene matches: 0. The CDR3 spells CASSLAGGEQYF. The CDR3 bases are TGTGCCAGCAGCTTGGCGGGAGGCGAGCAGTACTTC.

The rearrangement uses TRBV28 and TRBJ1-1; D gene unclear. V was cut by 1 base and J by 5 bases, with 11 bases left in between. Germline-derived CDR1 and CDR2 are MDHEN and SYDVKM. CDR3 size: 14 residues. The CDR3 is CASSLFPLSTEAFF. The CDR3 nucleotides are TGTGCCAGCAGTTTATTTCCCCTTAGTACTGAAGCTTTCTTT.

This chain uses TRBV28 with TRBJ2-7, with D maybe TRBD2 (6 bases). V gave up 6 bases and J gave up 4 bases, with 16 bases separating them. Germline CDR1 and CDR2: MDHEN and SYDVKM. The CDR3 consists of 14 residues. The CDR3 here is CASSSRQGGYEQYF. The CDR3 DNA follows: TGTGCCAGCAGCTCCCGGCAGGGAGGTTACGAGCAGTACTTC.

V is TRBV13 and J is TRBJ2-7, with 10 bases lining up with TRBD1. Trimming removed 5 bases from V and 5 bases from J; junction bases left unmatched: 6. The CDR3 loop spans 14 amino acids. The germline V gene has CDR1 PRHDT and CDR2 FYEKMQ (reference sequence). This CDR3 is CASSRGQGKDEQYF. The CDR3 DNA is TGTGCCAGCAGCCGGGGACAGGGGAAGGACGAGCAGTACTTC.

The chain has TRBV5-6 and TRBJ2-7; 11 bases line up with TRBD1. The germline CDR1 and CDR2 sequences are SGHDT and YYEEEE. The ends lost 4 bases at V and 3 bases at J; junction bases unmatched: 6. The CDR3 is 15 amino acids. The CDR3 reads CASSVAGTGGYEQYF. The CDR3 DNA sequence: TGTGCCAGCAGCGTGGCAGGGACAGGGGGCTACGAGCAGTACTTC.

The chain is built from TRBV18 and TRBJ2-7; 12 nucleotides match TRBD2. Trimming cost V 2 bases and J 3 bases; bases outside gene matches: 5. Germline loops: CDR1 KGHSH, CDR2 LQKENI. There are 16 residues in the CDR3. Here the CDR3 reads CASSPLLAGGIYEQYF. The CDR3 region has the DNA TGTGCCAGCTCACCATTACTAGCGGGAGGAATCTACGAGCAGTACTTC.

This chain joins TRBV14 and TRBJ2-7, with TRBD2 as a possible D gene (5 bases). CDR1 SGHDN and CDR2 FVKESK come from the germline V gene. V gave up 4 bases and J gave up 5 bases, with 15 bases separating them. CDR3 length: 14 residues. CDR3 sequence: CASSLLPEGNEQYF. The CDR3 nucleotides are TGTGCCAGCAGCCTACTTCCCGAGGGAAACGAGCAGTACTTC.

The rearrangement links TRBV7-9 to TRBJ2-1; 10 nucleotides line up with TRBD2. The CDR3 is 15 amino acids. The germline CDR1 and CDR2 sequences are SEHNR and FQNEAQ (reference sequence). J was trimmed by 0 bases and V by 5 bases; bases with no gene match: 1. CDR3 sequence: CASSASGSSYNEQFF. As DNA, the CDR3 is TGTGCCAGCAGCGCTAGCGGGAGCTCCTACAATGAGCAGTTCTTC.

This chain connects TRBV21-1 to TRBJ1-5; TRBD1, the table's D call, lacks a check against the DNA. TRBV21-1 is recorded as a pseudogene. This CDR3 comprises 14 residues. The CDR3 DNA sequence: TGTGCCAGCAGCAAAGACAGAGGCAATCAGCCCCAGCATTTT. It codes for CASSKDRGNQPQHF.

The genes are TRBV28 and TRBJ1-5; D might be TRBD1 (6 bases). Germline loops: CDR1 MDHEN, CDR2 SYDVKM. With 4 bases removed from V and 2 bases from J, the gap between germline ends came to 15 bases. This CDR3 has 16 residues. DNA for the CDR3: TGTGCCAGCAGTTCCCCTCGCCAGGGGCGCAATCAGCCCCAGCATTTT. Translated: CASSSPRQGRNQPQHF. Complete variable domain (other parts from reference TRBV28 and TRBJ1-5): DVKVTQSSRYLVKRTGEKVFLECVQDMDHENMFWYRQDPGLGLRLIYFSYDVKMKEKGDIPEGYSVSREKKERFSLILESASTNQTSMYLCASSSPRQGRNQPQHFGDGTRLSIL.

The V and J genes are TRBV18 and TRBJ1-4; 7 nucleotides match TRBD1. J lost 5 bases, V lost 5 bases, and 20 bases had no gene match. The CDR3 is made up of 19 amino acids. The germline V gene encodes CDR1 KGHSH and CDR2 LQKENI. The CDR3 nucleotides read TGTGCCAGCTCAGCCTCGGAGGGACAGCCCTCGGTGGGGAATGAAAAACTGTTTTTT. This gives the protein CASSASEGQPSVGNEKLFF.

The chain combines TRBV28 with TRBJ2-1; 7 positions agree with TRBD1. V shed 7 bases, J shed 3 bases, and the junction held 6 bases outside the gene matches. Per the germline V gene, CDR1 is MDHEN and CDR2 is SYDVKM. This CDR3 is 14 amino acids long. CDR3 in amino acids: CASTLRDSYNEQFF. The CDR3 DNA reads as TGTGCCAGCACCTTGAGGGACAGCTACAATGAGCAGTTCTTC. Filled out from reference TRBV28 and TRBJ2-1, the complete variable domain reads DVKVTQSSRYLVKRTGEKVFLECVQDMDHENMFWYRQDPGLGLRLIYFSYDVKMKEKGDIPEGYSVSREKKERFSLILESASTNQTSMYLCASTLRDSYNEQFFGPGTRLTVL.

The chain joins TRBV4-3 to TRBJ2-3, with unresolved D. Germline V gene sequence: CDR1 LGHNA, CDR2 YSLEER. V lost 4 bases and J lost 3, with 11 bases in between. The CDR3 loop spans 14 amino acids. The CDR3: CASSRLGETDTQYF. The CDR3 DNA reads TGCGCCAGCAGCCGTCTCGGTGAGACAGATACGCAGTATTTT.

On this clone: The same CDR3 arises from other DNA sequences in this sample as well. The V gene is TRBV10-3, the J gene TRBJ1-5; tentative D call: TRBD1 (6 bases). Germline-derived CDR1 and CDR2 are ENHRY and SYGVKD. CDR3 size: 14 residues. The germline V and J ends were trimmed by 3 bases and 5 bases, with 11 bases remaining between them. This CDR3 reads CAISERQEDQPQHF. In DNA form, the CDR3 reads TGTGCCATCAGTGAACGACAGGAGGATCAGCCCCAGCATTTT.

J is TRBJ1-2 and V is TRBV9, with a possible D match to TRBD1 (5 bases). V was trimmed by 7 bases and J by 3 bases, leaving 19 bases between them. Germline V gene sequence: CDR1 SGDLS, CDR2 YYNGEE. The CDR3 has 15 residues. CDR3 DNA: TGTGCCAGCGGAGGGGCACTCAAAACGGACTATGGCTACACCTTC. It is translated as CASGGALKTDYGYTF.

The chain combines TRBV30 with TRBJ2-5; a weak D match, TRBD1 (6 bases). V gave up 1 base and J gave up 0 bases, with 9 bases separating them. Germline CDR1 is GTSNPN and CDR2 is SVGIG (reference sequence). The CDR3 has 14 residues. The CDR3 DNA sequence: TGTGCCTGGAGTGAGGGGGTCTACCAAGAGACCCAGTACTTC. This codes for CAWSEGVYQETQYF.

Here the CDR3 DNA reads TGTGCCAGCAGCGTAGTTGGGGGCGGACACCACACTGAAGCTTTCTTT. Residues: CASSVVGGGHHTEAFF. V gene TRBV9 combines with J gene TRBJ1-1; TRBD1 is a possible D gene (6 bases). From germline, CDR1 is SGDLS and CDR2 YYNGEE. V was shortened by 0 bases and J by 3 bases, with 15 bases between the two germline ends. The CDR3 is 16 residues long. Together with reference TRBV9 and TRBJ1-1, the CDR3 gives the full variable domain: DSGVTQTPKHLITATGQRVTLRCSPRSGDLSVYWYQQSLDQGLQFLIQYYNGEERAKGNILERFSAQQFPDLHSELNLSSLELGDSALYFCASSVVGGGHHTEAFFGQGTRLTVV.

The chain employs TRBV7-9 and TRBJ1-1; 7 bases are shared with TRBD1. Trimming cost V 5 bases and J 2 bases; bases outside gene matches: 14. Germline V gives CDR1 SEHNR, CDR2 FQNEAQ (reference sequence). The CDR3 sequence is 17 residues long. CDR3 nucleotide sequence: TGTGCCAGCAGCCCCTATTGGACAGGCCTTGTTAACACTGAAGCTTTCTTT. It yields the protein CASSPYWTGLVNTEAFF.

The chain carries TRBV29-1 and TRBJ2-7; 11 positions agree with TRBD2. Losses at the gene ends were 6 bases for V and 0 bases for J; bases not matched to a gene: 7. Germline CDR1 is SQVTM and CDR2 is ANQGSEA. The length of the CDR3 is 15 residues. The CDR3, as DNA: TGCAGCGTCAAGCGACTAGCGGGATCCTCCTACGAGCAGTACTTC. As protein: CSVKRLAGSSYEQYF.

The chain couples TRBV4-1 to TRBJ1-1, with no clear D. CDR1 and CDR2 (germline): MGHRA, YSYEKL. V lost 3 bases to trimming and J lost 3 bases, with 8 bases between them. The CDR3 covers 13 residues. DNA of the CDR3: TGCGCCAGCAGCCAGGCTAGGTACACTGAAGCTTTCTTT. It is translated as CASSQARYTEAFF.

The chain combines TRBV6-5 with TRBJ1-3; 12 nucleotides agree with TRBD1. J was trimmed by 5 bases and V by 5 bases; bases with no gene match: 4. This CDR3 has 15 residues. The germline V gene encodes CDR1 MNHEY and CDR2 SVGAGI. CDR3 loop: CASSPWDRGRNTIYF. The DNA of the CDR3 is TGTGCCAGCAGTCCCTGGGACAGGGGGCGAAACACCATATATTTT.

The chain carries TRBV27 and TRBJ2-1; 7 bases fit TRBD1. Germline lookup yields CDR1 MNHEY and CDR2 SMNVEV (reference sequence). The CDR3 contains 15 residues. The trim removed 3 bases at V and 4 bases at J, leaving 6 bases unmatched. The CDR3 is CASSLGTAPYNEQFF. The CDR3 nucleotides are TGTGCCAGCAGTTTGGGGACAGCCCCTTACAATGAGCAGTTCTTC.

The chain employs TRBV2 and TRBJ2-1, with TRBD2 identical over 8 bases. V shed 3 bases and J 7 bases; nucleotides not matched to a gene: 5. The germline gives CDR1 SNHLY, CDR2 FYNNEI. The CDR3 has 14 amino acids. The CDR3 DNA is TGTGCCAGCAGTGACAGCGGGAGAATTAATGAGCAGTTCTTC. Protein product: CASSDSGRINEQFF.

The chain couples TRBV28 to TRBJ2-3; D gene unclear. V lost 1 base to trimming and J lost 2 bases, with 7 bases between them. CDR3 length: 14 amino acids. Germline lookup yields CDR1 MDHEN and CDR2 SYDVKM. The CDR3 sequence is CASSLFGTTDTQYF. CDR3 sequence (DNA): TGTGCCAGCAGTTTATTCGGTACCACAGATACGCAGTATTTT.